This section outlines one T cell receptor beta chain sequence together with its context. The clone's antigen remains unknown. No clone much larger than this one lies a single base away; base qualities are absent. The source of the sample is a study of type 1 and type 2 diabetes patients listed by TCRdb under 2016. About the study as a whole: Nine type 1 diabetes patients, a few type 2 diabetes patients and about 6 nondiabetic controls, all recruited in China, made up the cohort. Throughout the study, CD4 or CD8 MicroBeads on MACS columns were used to positively select CD4+ and CD8+ T cells from PBMCs. The whole study generated roughly 19,000,000 paired-end reads. The study used high-throughput sequencing to profile TCRbeta repertoires and compare individuals with type 1 diabetes, type 2 diabetes and no diabetes. For the type 1 diabetes patients, the type 2 diabetes patients acted as a disease comparison group. Similar V gene usage was observed when approximately 22-cycle and 25-cycle amplification were compared, suggesting similar primer efficiencies and random PCR bias. Sequencing of the TCRbeta libraries was paired-end and was performed on Illumina HiSeq 2000 or MiSeq instruments. What the study reported, not specific to this receptor: Type 2 diabetes repertoires showed high diversity, significantly greater than type 1 diabetes repertoires in both CD4+ and CD8+ T cells. Since just a limited number of T2D and control samples were sequenced, some T1D-only HECs might also appear in more T2D or control samples. Type 2 diabetes and control samples had highly correlated V and J gene usage patterns, with an average between-sample correlation of around 0.97. Type 2 diabetes patients had few highly-expanded CD4+ clones (median one), and those clones made up a median roughly 3.7% of reads. Study groups were not matched for age and gender, which possibly biased interpretation.

The data were produced on an Illumina MiSeq. For TCRbeta CDR3 amplification, the template was genomic DNA taken from the sorted T cell subsets. The TCRbeta CDR3 region was amplified by multiplex PCR with 30 forward and 13 reverse primers. After the PCR products were purified with AMPure XP beads, a second PCR of 25 cycles was run to add indices and adaptors. Before sequencing, libraries were gel-purified with the QIAquick Gel Extraction Kit. From the authors' description of their analysis: Paired-end reads were merged using FLASH and were aligned with IgBLAST to IMGT V, D and J germline references. Reads with below 70% alignment identity to germline references were discarded, and about 11,000,000 reads were retained study-wide. Following IMGT definitions, CDR3 boundaries, reading frame and productivity were assigned. A highly-expanded clone was defined as any clone making up 1% or more of reads, and normalized Shannon entropy served as the measure of diversity. Unpaired two-tailed t-tests were used to test for differences in Shannon entropy between groups. TCRdb redid the processing of the public reads, applying fastp at Q25 and MiXCR, and retained in-frame beta chains. Every entry covers one CDR3 protein and lists the most common genes and DNA from its rows. Here the V and J calls rest on TCRdb's processing, not on the authors' analysis. This sample gives 250,000 or so distinct CDR3 sequences in total; around 50% of them show up just once. The top ten clonotypes cover roughly an eighth of the sample.

All diabetic patients met standard classification criteria for type 1 or type 2 diabetes, with glucose and C-peptide assessed by WHO-recommended methods. Donors with other autoimmune diseases or infections within the previous four weeks were excluded from participation. Approximately 9.7 milliliters of peripheral blood were drawn from each participant. PBMCs were isolated with LymphoPrep density separation. The TCR originated in a man younger than 30 with type 2 diabetes. Sequences were obtained from peripheral blood mononuclear cells (PBMCs).

The DNA reads as follows: TGTGCCAGCAGTTCCCCCAGGGCAAGTGAGCAGTACTTC. Translated, this is CASSSPRASEQYF. The chain is made from TRBV6-5 and TRBJ2-7; 5 matching bases give a weak D call of TRBD1. From the cysteine through the phenylalanine, the CDR3 covers 13 amino acids. Only the CDR3 region is kept as DNA, spanning 39 bases read in frame from base 1. For CDR1 and CDR2, the germline V gene lists MNHEY and SVGAGI. The V end loses 4 bases and the J end loses 7 bases, and a stretch of 14 bases separates them.